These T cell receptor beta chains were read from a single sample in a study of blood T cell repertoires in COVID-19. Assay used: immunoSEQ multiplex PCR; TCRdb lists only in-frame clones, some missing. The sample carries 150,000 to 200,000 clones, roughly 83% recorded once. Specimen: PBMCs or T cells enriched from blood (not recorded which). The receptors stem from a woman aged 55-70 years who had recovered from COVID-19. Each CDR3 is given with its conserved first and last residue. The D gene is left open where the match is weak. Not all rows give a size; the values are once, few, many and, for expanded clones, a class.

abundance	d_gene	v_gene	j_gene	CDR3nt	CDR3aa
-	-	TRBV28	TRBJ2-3	TGTGCCAGCAGTTCCTCCCTAAAAAGCACAGATACGCAGTATTTT	CASSSSLKSTDTQYF
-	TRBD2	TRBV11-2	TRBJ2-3	TGTGCCAGCAGCTTAGCCGGGACTAGGGGTACAGATACGCAGTATTTT	CASSLAGTRGTDTQYF
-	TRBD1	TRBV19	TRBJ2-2	TGTGCCAGTAGCATCAGGGGGCTTAACACCGGGGAGCTGTTTTTT	CASSIRGLNTGELFF
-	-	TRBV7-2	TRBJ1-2	TGTGCCAGCACCCCCCCCCGCGGCAACTATGGCTACACCTTC	CASTPPRGNYGYTF
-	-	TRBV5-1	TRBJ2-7	TGCGCCAGCAGCTTGGGACAGTCCTACGAGCAGTACTTC	CASSLGQSYEQYF
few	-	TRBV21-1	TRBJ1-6	TGTGCCAGCAGCAAACCTTCGGCAGGGGATAATTCACCCCTCCACTTT	CASSKPSAGDNSPLHF
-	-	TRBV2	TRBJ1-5	TGTGCCAGCAGCTTAGACAGTGGCAATCAGCCCCAGCATTTT	CASSLDSGNQPQHF
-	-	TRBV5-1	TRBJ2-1	TGCGCCAGCAGCTTGGAGGGGTACTCCTACAATGAGCAGTTCTTC	CASSLEGYSYNEQFF
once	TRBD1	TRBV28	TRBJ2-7	TGTGCCAGCCTTACAGGGGGCGAGGTTTCCTACGAGCAGTACTTC	CASLTGGEVSYEQYF
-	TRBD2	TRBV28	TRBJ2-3	TGTGCCAGCAGTTCCCCCTCGACTAGCGACAACACAGATACGCAGTATTTT	CASSSPSTSDNTDTQYF
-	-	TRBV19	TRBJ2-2	TGTGCCAGTAGTTCTGTCTTTACCGGGGAGCTGTTTTTT	CASSSVFTGELFF
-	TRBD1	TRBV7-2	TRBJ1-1	TGTGCCAGCAGCTGGGACAGGAGTACTGAAGCTTTCTTT	CASSWDRSTEAFF
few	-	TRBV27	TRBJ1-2	TGTGCCAGCACGTGGAGGGTCGGAGGGGGCTACACCTTC	CASTWRVGGGYTF
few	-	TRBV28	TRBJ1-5	TGTGCCAGCAGCCTAGGTTGGGGGGATCAGCCCCAGCATTTT	CASSLGWGDQPQHF
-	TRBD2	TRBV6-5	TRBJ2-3	TGTGCCAGCAGTTTAATAGCGGGGGGCCCGGATACGCAGTATTTT	CASSLIAGGPDTQYF
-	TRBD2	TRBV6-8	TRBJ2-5	TGTGCCAGCAGGGATACTAGCGGGGGGGCCGTTGAGACCCAGTACTTC	CASRDTSGGAVETQYF
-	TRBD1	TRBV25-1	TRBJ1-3	TGTGCCAGCAGTCAAACTGGGACAGGGCGCTCTGGAAACACCATATATTTT	CASSQTGTGRSGNTIYF
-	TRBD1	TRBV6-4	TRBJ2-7	TGTGCCAGTCCGACGGACAGGGAATGCTACGAGCAGTACTTC	CASPTDRECYEQYF
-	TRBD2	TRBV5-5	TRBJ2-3	TGTGCCAGCAGCTCCCGGGGGGGTTCCCTCACAGATACGCAGTATTTT	CASSSRGGSLTDTQYF
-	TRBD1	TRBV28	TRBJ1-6	TGTGCCAGCGAAACGGGACAGGGCAATAGTTCACCCCTCCACTTT	CASETGQGNSSPLHF
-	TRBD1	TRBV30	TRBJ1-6	TGTGCCTGGACAAGAGGCGGGACAGCATCTTCACCCCTCCACTTT	CAWTRGGTASSPLHF
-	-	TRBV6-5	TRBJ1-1	TGTGCCAGCGGCATCCCGGGCACTGAAGCTTTCTTT	CASGIPGTEAFF
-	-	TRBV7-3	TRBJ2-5	TGTGCCAGCAGCTTCGGACAGCAAGAGACCCAGTACTTC	CASSFGQQETQYF
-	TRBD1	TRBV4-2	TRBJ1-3	TGTGCCAGCAGCCAAGTTTTAAGGGGGCTCGGGAACACCATATATTTT	CASSQVLRGLGNTIYF
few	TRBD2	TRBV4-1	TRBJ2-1	TGCGCCAGCAGCCAAAAAGGGACTAGCGGGTTATACAATGAGCAGTTCTTC	CASSQKGTSGLYNEQFF